This TCR beta chain was profiled in a study of tumor-infiltrating lymphocytes in primary liver carcinoma. Study-level results: Tumor-adjacent and tumor-blood pairs overlapped less than tumor region pairs did.

Worth noting for this clonotype: The target antigen is unknown.

Germline DNA was extracted alongside blood RNA, which was obtained from unsorted whole blood. Germline CDR1 SEHNR, CDR2 FQNEAQ (reference sequence). The V end was cut by 3 bases, the J end by 6 bases, with 9 bases between. This CDR3 region has 13 residues. With around 500 ng total RNA as template and a constant-region primer, TCR beta cDNA was made. Three-round nested multiplex PCR performed with slightly modified ARM-PCR produced the TCR beta libraries. Rounds one and two of PCR, each of roughly 10 cycles, were primed with TRBV1-TRBV30 forward primers and a C-beta reverse primer. One entry per CDR3 protein, called by TCRdb with MiXCR from the multiplex PCR reads. The sample has 300,000 to 400,000 distinct CDR3 sequences, 65% seen once.

The chain is built from TRBV7-9 and TRBJ1-5, with a possible D match to TRBD1 (5 bases). Sequences were obtained from peripheral blood. The clonotype originates from a middle-aged man with primary liver carcinoma and hepatitis B virus infection. The CDR3 coding sequence is TGTGCCAGCAGCTTGGGGGGAGCTCAGCCCCAGCATTTT. It specifies CASSLGGAQPQHF.